Reported below is one TCR beta chain. Only CD45RO-negative cells positively selected for CCR7 counted as naive CD8 cells, so terminally differentiated effector memory CD45RA+ cells were excluded. This sample stems from a study of shared clonotypes between healthy human individuals. Here immunoSEQ multiplex PCR was the method, and the copy in TCRdb shows in-frame clones only, minus some. The data contain roughly 810,000 clones, approximately 96% of them singletons. Germline assignment: CDR1 SGDLS and CDR2 YYNGEE. The CDR3 runs to 16 residues. After removal of 3 bases from V and 3 bases from J, the junction contained 6 bases not matched to a gene.

The chain joins TRBV9 to TRBJ1-5; 10 bases match TRBD1. Specimen: naive CD8+ T cells sorted from blood. The TCR comes from a man aged 30 to 45 in good health. This CDR3 is CASSGKGQGNNQPQHF. The CDR3 region has the DNA TGTGCCAGCAGCGGGAAGGGACAGGGGAACAATCAGCCCCAGCATTTT.